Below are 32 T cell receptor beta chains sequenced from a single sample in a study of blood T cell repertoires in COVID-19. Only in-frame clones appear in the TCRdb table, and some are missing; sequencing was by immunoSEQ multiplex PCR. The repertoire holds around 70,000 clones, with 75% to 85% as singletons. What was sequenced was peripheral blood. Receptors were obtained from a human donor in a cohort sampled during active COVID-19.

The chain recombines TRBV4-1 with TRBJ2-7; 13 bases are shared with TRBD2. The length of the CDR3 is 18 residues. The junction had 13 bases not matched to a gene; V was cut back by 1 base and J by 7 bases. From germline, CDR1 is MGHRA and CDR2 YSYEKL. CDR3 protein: CASSQAGARTSGSGEQYF. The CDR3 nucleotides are TGCGCCAGCAGCCAAGCTGGCGCAAGGACTAGCGGGAGTGGAGAGCAGTACTTC.

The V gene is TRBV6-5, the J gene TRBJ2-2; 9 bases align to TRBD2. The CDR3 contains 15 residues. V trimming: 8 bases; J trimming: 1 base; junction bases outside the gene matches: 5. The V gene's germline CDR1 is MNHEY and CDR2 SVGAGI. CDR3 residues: CASGGLAVNTGELFF. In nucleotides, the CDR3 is TGTGCCAGCGGGGGACTAGCCGTGAACACCGGGGAGCTGTTTTTT.

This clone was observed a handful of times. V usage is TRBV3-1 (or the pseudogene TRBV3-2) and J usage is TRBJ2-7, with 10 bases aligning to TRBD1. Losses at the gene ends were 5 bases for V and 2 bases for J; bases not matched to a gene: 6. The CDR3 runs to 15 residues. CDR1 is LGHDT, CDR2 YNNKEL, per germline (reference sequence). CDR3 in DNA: TGTGCCAGCAGCACCCGGGACAGGGGAACCTACGAGCAGTACTTC. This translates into CASSTRDRGTYEQYF.

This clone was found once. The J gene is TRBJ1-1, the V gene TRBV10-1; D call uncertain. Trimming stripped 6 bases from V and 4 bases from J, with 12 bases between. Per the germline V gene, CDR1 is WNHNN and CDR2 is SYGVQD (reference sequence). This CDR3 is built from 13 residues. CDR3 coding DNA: TGCGCCAGCAGGCGGGAGGTCGGCACTGAAGCTTTCTTT. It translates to CASRREVGTEAFF.

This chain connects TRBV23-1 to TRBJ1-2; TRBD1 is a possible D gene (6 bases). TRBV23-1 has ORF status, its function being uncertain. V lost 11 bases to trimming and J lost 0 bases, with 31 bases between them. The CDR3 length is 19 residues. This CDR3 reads CAGNDRRKRQYKANYGYTF. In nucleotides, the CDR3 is TGCGCCGGAAATGACAGGCGGAAGCGACAATACAAAGCTAACTATGGCTACACCTTC.

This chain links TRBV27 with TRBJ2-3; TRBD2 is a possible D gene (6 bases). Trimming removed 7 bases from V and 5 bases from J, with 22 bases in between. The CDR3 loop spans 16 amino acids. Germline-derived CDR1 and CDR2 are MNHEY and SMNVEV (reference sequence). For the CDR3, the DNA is TGTGCCAGCAAACGATTAGAACCACGTAGCGGAGATACGCAGTATTTT. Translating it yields CASKRLEPRSGDTQYF.

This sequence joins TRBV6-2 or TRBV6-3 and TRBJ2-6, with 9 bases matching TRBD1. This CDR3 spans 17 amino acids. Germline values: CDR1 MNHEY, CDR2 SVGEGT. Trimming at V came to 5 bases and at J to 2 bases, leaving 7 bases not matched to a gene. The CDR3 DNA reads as TGTGCCAGCAGTCACAGGGGGCCCAGTCCTGGGGCCAACGTCCTGACTTTC. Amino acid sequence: CASSHRGPSPGANVLTF.

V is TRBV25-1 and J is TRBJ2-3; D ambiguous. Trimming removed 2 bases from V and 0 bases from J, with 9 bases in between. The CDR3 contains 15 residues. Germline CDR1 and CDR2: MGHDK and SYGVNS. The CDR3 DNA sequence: TGTGCCAGCAGTGAACTGAGGTCTAGCACAGATACGCAGTATTTT. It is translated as CASSELRSSTDTQYF.

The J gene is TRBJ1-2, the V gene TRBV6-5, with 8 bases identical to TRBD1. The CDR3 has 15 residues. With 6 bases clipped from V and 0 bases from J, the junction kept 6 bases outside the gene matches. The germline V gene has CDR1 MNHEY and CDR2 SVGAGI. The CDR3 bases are TGTGCCAGCAGAACAGGGGGGACTTCTAACTATGGCTACACCTTC. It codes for CASRTGGTSNYGYTF.

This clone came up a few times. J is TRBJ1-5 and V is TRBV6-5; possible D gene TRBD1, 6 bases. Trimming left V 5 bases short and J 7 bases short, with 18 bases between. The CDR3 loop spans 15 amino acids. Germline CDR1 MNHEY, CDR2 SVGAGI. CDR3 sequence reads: CASSRGGQGQQPQHF. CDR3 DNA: TGTGCCAGCAGTCGGGGGGGGCAGGGGCAGCAGCCCCAGCATTTT.

CDR3 coding DNA: TGTGCCAGCAAGGCTAGCGGGGTCTACAATGAGCAGTTCTTC. Translated, it gives CASKASGVYNEQFF. The V call is TRBV6-5, the J call TRBJ2-1; 9 bases align to TRBD2. CDR1 is MNHEY and CDR2 is SVGAGI in the germline V gene. V lost 7 bases and J lost 3; bases outside the gene matches: 4. The CDR3 has 14 residues.

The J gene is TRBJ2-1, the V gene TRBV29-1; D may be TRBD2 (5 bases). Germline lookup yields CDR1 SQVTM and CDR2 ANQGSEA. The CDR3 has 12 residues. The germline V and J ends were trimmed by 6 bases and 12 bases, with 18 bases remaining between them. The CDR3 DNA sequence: TGCAGCGTCCAAACTGATGGCGGAGGGCAGTTCTTC. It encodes CSVQTDGGGQFF.

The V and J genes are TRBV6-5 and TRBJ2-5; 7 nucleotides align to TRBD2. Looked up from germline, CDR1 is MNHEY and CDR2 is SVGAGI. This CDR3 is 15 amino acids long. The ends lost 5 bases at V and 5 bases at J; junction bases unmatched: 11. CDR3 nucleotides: TGTGCCAGCAGTCCCCGGGGTGGGCGGGGGGAGACCCAGTACTTC. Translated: CASSPRGGRGETQYF.

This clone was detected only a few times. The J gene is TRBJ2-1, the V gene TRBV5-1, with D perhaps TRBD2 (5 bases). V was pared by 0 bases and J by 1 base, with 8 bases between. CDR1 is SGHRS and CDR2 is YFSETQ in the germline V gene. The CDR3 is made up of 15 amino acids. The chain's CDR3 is CASSLEGGSYNEQFF. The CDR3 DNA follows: TGCGCCAGCAGCTTGGAAGGCGGGTCCTACAATGAGCAGTTCTTC. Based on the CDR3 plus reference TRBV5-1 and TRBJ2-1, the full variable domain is KAGVTQTPRYLIKTRGQQVTLSCSPISGHRSVSWYQQTPGQGLQFLFEYFSETQRNKGNFPGRFSGRQFSNSRSEMNVSTLELGDSALYLCASSLEGGSYNEQFFGPGTRLTVL.

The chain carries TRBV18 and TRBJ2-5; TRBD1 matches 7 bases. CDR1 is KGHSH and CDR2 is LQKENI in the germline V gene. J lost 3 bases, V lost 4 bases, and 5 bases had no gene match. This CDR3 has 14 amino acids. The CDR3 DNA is TGTGCCAGCTCACAGGGGGCTGGGGAAGAGACCCAGTACTTC. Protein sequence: CASSQGAGEETQYF.

CDR3 bases: TGTGCCAGCAGAAGTTCTGGCGGGGGGCCTAGCGTGAACACCGGGGAGCTGTTTTTT. This translates into CASRSSGGGPSVNTGELFF. This rearrangement joins TRBV7-2 to TRBJ2-2; the match to TRBD2 covers 8 bases. The CDR3 is made up of 19 amino acids. V was clipped by 6 bases and J by 1 base; unmatched bases: 16. Germline V gene lookup returns CDR1 SGHTA and CDR2 FQGNSA. The full variable domain, with the rest looked up from reference TRBV7-2 and TRBJ2-2, is GAGVSQSPSNKVTEKGKDVELRCDPISGHTALYWYRQSLGQGLEFLIYFQGNSAPDKSGLPSDRFSAERTGGSVSTLTIQRTQQEDSAVYLCASRSSGGGPSVNTGELFFGEGSRLTVL.

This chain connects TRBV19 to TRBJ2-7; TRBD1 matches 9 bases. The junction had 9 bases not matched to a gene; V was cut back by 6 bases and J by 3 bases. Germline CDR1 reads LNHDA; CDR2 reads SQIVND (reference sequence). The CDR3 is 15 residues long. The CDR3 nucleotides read TGTGCCAGTAGCCCTCCGGGACAGGGAGTCTACGAGCAGTACTTC. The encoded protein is CASSPPGQGVYEQYF.

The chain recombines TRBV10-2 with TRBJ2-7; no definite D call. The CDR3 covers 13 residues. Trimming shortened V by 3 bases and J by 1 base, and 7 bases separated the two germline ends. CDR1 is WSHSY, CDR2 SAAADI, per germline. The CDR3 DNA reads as TGCGCCAGCAGTGAATACCTATCCTACGAGCAGTACTTC. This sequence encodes CASSEYLSYEQYF.

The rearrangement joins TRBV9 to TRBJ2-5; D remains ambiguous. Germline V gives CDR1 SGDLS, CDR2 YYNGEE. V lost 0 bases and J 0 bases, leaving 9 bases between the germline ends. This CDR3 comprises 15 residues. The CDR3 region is CASSVEYQYQETQYF. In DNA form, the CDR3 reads TGTGCCAGCAGCGTAGAGTACCAGTACCAAGAGACCCAGTACTTC.

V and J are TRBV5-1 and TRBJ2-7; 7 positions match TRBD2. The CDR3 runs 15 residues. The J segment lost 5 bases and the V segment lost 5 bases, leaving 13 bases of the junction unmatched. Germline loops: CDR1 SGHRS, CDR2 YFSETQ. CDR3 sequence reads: CASSDGRAEVNEQYF. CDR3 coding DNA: TGCGCCAGCAGTGATGGGAGGGCCGAAGTTAACGAGCAGTACTTC.

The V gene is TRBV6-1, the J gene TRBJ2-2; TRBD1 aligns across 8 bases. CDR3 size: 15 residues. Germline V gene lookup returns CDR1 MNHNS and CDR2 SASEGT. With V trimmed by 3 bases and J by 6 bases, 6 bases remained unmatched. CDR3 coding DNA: TGTGCCAGCAGTGATGGACAGGGAAGGGCCGGGGAGCTGTTTTTT. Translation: CASSDGQGRAGELFF.

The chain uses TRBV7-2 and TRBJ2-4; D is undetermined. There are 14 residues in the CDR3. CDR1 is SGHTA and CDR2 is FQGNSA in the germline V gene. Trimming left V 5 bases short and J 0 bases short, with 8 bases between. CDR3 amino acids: CASSPQLAKNIQYF. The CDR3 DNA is TGTGCCAGCAGCCCCCAACTAGCCAAAAACATTCAGTACTTC.

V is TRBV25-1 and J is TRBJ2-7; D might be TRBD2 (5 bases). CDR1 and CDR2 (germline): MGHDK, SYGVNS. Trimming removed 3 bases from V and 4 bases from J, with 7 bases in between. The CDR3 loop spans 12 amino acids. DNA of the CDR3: TGTGCCAGCAGTGAGGACTTTTACGAGCAGTACTTC. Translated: CASSEDFYEQYF.

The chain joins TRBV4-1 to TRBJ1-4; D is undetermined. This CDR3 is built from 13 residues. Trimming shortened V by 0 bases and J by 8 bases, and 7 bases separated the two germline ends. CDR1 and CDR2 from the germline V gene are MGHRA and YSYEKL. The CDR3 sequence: CASSQEPREKLFF. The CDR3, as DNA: TGCGCCAGCAGCCAAGAGCCTAGGGAAAAACTGTTTTTT.

DNA for the CDR3: TGTGCCAGCAATAATTGGGCAGATGGCTACACCTTC. Its protein is CASNNWADGYTF. The V and J genes are TRBV6-5 and TRBJ1-2; the D is unclear. Germline CDR1 reads MNHEY; CDR2 reads SVGAGI. Trimming cost V 7 bases and J 6 bases, with 12 bases left between them. This CDR3 has 12 residues.

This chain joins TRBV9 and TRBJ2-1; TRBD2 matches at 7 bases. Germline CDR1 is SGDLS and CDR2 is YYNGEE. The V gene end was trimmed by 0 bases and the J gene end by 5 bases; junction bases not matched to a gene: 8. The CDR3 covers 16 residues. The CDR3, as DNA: TGTGCCAGCAGCGTAGTGGGGGGAGGGCCCCACAATGAGCAGTTCTTC. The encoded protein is CASSVVGGGPHNEQFF.

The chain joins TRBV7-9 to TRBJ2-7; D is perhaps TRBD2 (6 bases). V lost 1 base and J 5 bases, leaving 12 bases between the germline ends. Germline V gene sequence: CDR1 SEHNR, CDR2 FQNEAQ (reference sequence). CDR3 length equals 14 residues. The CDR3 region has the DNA TGTGCCAGCAGCTTAGAAAGGAGGGCACACGAGCAGTACTTC. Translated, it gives CASSLERRAHEQYF.

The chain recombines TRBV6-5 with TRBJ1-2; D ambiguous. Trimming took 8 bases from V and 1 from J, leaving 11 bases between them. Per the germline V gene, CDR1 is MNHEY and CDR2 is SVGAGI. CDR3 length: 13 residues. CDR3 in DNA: TGTGCCAGCTCGGAGGGCCTTAACTATGGCTACACCTTC. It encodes CASSEGLNYGYTF.

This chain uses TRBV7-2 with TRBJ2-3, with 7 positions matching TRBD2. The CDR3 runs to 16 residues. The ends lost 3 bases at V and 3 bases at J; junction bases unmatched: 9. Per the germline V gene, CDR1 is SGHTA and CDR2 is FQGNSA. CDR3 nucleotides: TGTGCCAGCAGCTTGGGGGTGGCGGGAGTAACAGATACGCAGTATTTT. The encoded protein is CASSLGVAGVTDTQYF.

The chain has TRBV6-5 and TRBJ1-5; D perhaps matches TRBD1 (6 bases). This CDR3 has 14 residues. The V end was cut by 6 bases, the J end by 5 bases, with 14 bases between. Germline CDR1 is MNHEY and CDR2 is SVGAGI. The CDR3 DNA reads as TGTGCCAGCAGCTCTGGGGCAGGGGATCAGCCCCAGCATTTT. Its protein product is CASSSGAGDQPQHF.

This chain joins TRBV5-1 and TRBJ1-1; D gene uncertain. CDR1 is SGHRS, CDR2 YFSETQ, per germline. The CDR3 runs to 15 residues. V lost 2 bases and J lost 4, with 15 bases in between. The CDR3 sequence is CASSLLGFSGTEAFF. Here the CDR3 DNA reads TGCGCCAGCAGCTTATTGGGCTTTTCTGGCACTGAAGCTTTCTTT.

CDR3 sequence reads: CASSPDRVYGYTF. In DNA form, the CDR3 reads TGTGCCAGCAGTCCGGACAGAGTCTATGGCTACACCTTC. V and J are TRBV6-2 or TRBV6-3 and TRBJ1-2; possible D gene TRBD1, 6 bases. CDR3 length: 13 residues. Trimming cost V 5 bases and J 4 bases, with 11 bases left between them. Germline assignment: CDR1 MNHEY and CDR2 SVGEGT.